Below, 26 T cell receptor beta chains from the same sample are listed, as sequenced in a study of cytomegalovirus exposure and HLA in healthy donors (dated by TCRdb to 2016 to 2017). To prepare the library, the immunoSEQ multiplex PCR assay was applied. For the multiplex PCR, a mixture combining 60 forward primers for TCR Vbeta segments and 13 reverse primers for TCR Jbeta segments was used. In TCRdb, the immuneACCESS table is reduced to in-frame sequences with V and J assigned. These tables do not hold every clone; where another copy was compared, an unresolved V gene accounts for under half, and the others remain unexplained. The sample profile shows 210,000 or so clones; around 80% of them were found once. 0.45% to 0.5% of the sample rests with the top ten. Sequencing used PBMCs. These receptors all come from a boy aged 5-17 years in good health and CMV-seronegative.

The V gene is TRBV4-2, the J gene TRBJ2-1; 9 bases agree with TRBD2. The length of the CDR3 is 16 residues. The germline gives CDR1 LGHNA, CDR2 YNFKEQ. V trimming: 0 bases; J trimming: 6 bases; junction bases outside the gene matches: 6. The CDR3 here is CASSQDGGRALNEQFF. CDR3 nucleotides: TGTGCCAGCAGCCAAGACGGCGGGAGGGCCCTCAATGAGCAGTTCTTC.

The count of this clone is one. The genes are TRBV19 and TRBJ1-5; 10 bases align to TRBD1. V lost 5 bases and J lost 5; bases outside the gene matches: 15. This CDR3 spans 18 amino acids. Germline CDR1 and CDR2: LNHDA and SQIVND (reference sequence). The CDR3 loop reads CASSAPGDRGRGHQPQHF. CDR3 DNA: TGTGCCAGTAGTGCCCCAGGGGACAGGGGTCGGGGACATCAGCCCCAGCATTTT. Full variable domain (outside the CDR3, taken from reference TRBV19 and TRBJ1-5): DGGITQSPKYLFRKEGQNVTLSCEQNLNHDAMYWYRQDPGQGLRLIYYSQIVNDFQKGDIAEGYSVSREKKESFPLTVTSAQKNPTAFYLCASSAPGDRGRGHQPQHFGDGTRLSIL.

V gene TRBV2 combines with J gene TRBJ1-1; D may be TRBD1 (6 bases). CDR1 SNHLY and CDR2 FYNNEI come from the germline V gene. The CDR3 loop spans 14 amino acids. The V end was cut by 6 bases, the J end by 2 bases, with 13 bases between. CDR3 loop: CASSKQGFNTEAFF. CDR3 bases: TGTGCCAGCAGCAAACAGGGTTTCAACACTGAAGCTTTCTTT.

This clone was recorded only once. V and J are TRBV11-3 and TRBJ1-1; possible D gene TRBD1, 5 bases. V gave up 3 bases and J gave up 1 base, with 9 bases separating them. Germline values: CDR1 SGHNT, CDR2 YENEEA. This CDR3 region has 14 residues. The CDR3 DNA follows: TGTGCCAGCAGCTTGAATACAGGGAACACTGAAGCTTTCTTT. Translation: CASSLNTGNTEAFF.

The chain employs TRBV18 and TRBJ1-2, with 9 bases identical to TRBD1. CDR1 is KGHSH, CDR2 LQKENI, per germline. Trimming cost V 4 bases and J 1 base; bases outside gene matches: 13. The CDR3 length is 18 residues. The CDR3 DNA reads as TGTGCCAGCTCACAAAACCAACGCCGGGACAGGGATAACTATGGCTACACCTTC. Protein product: CASSQNQRRDRDNYGYTF. The full variable domain, with the rest looked up from reference TRBV18 and TRBJ1-2, is NAGVMQNPRHLVRRRGQEARLRCSPMKGHSHVYWYRQLPEEGLKFMVYLQKENIIDESGMPKERFSAEFPKEGPSILRIQQVVRGDSAAYFCASSQNQRRDRDNYGYTFGSGTRLTVV.

Comments on this clone: The sample contains more than one DNA sequence encoding this CDR3. The rearrangement links TRBV5-1 to TRBJ1-1; the D gene is possibly TRBD1 (6 bases). Trimming removed 0 bases at V and 0 bases at J, with 9 bases between. In germline, CDR1 is SGHRS, CDR2 YFSETQ. The CDR3 has 15 residues. CDR3 DNA: TGCGCCAGCAGCTTGGGCGACAGGTTGAACACTGAAGCTTTCTTT. Protein: CASSLGDRLNTEAFF.

The V gene is TRBV7-6, the J gene TRBJ2-6; 7 bases fit TRBD2. Germline V lookup: CDR1 SGHVS, CDR2 FNYEAQ. V trimming: 2 bases; J trimming: 0 bases; junction bases outside the gene matches: 13. The length of the CDR3 is 20 residues. The CDR3 DNA sequence: TGTGCCAGCAGCTTATTAATACCTGGGCGGGGGAGCTCTGGGGCCAACGTCCTGACTTTC. It translates to CASSLLIPGRGSSGANVLTF.

This chain connects TRBV14 to TRBJ1-6; the D gene is possibly TRBD1 (5 bases). This CDR3 contains 16 residues. Trimming left V 0 bases short and J 9 bases short, with 15 bases between. Germline CDR1 is SGHDN and CDR2 is FVKESK. CDR3 residues: CASSQDMEVGGSPLHF. CDR3 in DNA: TGTGCCAGCAGCCAAGATATGGAGGTGGGGGGTTCACCCCTCCACTTT.

This sequence joins TRBV4-1 and TRBJ2-3, with TRBD2 as a possible D gene (5 bases). CDR1 and CDR2 from the germline V gene are MGHRA and YSYEKL. V lost 5 bases and J lost 4, with 16 bases in between. This CDR3 comprises 15 residues. In nucleotides, the CDR3 is TGCGCCAGCAGCAATAGAGGGATAGGCCCAGATACGCAGTATTTT. This translates into CASSNRGIGPDTQYF.

The chain combines TRBV29-1 with TRBJ2-1; TRBD2 aligns across 10 bases. The CDR3 length is 15 residues. V shed 4 bases, J shed 7 bases, and the junction held 10 bases outside the gene matches. Germline-derived CDR1 and CDR2 are SQVTM and ANQGSEA. The CDR3 nucleotides are TGCAGCGTTGGGTGGAGGACTAGCGGCGGGAATGAGCAGTTCTTC. Amino acids: CSVGWRTSGGNEQFF.

The V gene is TRBV4-2, the J gene TRBJ1-1; D remains unclear. The CDR3 contains 13 residues. CDR1 and CDR2 from the germline V gene are LGHNA and YNFKEQ. The V gene lost 4 bases and the J gene lost 0 bases, with 6 bases spanning the gap. The CDR3 DNA reads as TGTGCCAGCAGCCGAGACTTGAACACTGAAGCTTTCTTT. Residues: CASSRDLNTEAFF.

The chain joins TRBV5-4 to TRBJ1-4; D possibly corresponds to TRBD1 (5 bases). Trimming stripped 1 base from V and 8 bases from J, with 18 bases between. The CDR3 runs to 16 residues. Germline V gene data show CDR1 as SGHNT and CDR2 as YYREEE (reference sequence). As DNA, the CDR3 is TGTGCCAGCAGCTTGTCCTCAGTTGCAGGGATGGAAAAACTGTTTTTT. This encodes CASSLSSVAGMEKLFF.

The chain joins TRBV20-1 to TRBJ1-2; D not resolved. The germline V and J ends were trimmed by 7 bases and 8 bases, with 14 bases remaining between them. The CDR3 has 11 amino acids. In germline, CDR1 is DFQATT, CDR2 SNEGSKA (reference sequence). The CDR3 loop is CSVPGVDGYTF. The CDR3 DNA is TGCAGTGTCCCCGGGGTAGACGGCTACACCTTC.

This sequence joins TRBV5-4 and TRBJ2-3; possibly TRBD1 for D (5 bases). From germline, CDR1 is SGHNT and CDR2 YYREEE (reference sequence). Deletions cut 2 bases from V and 8 bases from J, with 9 bases between. The CDR3 length is 12 residues. CDR3 DNA: TGTGCCAGCAGCTTACAGGTTGGTACGCAGTATTTT. Its protein product is CASSLQVGTQYF. The variable domain in full, completed from reference TRBV5-4 and TRBJ2-3, reads ETGVTQSPTHLIKTRGQQVTLRCSSQSGHNTVSWYQQALGQGPQFIFQYYREEENGRGNFPPRFSGLQFPNYSSELNVNALELDDSALYLCASSLQVGTQYFGPGTRLTVL.

The chain has TRBV4-2 and TRBJ2-6; 10 bases map to TRBD2. The CDR3 runs 20 residues. The V and J ends lost 2 bases and 1 base, in that order; junction bases with no gene match: 11. Germline V lookup: CDR1 LGHNA, CDR2 YNFKEQ. The CDR3 nucleotides are TGTGCCAGCAGCCAAACGGCTAGCGGGAGTCTATGGTCTGGGGCCAACGTCCTGACTTTC. Its translation: CASSQTASGSLWSGANVLTF.

The chain uses TRBV5-1 and TRBJ1-2; D is uncertain. The CDR3 is 13 amino acids. With 1 base removed from V and 5 bases from J, the gap between germline ends came to 9 bases. Per germline, CDR1 SGHRS and CDR2 YFSETQ. The CDR3 region is CASSLWAGYGYTF. The CDR3 nucleotides read TGCGCCAGCAGCTTGTGGGCTGGGTATGGCTACACCTTC.

The chain carries TRBV6-1 and TRBJ2-2; tentative D call: TRBD2 (6 bases). The CDR3 consists of 14 residues. The V gene lost 3 bases and the J gene lost 3 bases, with 8 bases spanning the gap. Germline CDR1 and CDR2: MNHNS and SASEGT. CDR3 in amino acids: CASSEGTYTGELFF. The CDR3 nucleotides read TGTGCCAGCAGTGAGGGGACTTACACCGGGGAGCTGTTTTTT.

The chain couples TRBV18 to TRBJ2-7; weak D call: TRBD1 (5 bases). V lost 1 base and J 2 bases, leaving 12 bases between the germline ends. The germline V gene has CDR1 KGHSH and CDR2 LQKENI. The CDR3 contains 15 residues. The CDR3 region has the DNA TGTGCCAGCTCACCACAAGTGGGGCCCACCTACGAGCAGTACTTC. This sequence encodes CASSPQVGPTYEQYF.

The CDR3 region has the DNA TGTGCCAGCAGTGGGAGACAGGGGACGGAGACCCAGTACTTC. It is translated as CASSGRQGTETQYF. The rearrangement joins TRBV6-5 to TRBJ2-5; 8 bases agree with TRBD1. Germline CDR1 reads MNHEY; CDR2 reads SVGAGI. Trimming at V came to 5 bases and at J to 5 bases, leaving 7 bases not matched to a gene. The CDR3 runs to 14 residues.

This chain connects TRBV7-9 to TRBJ2-7; D call uncertain. Germline loops: CDR1 SEHNR, CDR2 FQNEAQ (reference sequence). There are 14 residues in the CDR3. Trimming removed 5 bases at V and 4 bases at J, with 15 bases between. CDR3 nucleotides: TGTGCCAGCAGCACGCGAGGTATTCTATACGAGCAGTACTTC. Residues: CASSTRGILYEQYF. The full variable domain, completed using reference TRBV7-9 and TRBJ2-7, is DTGVSQNPRHKITKRGQNVTFRCDPISEHNRLYWYRQTLGQGPEFLTYFQNEAQLEKSRLLSDRFSAERPKGSFSTLEIQRTEQGDSAMYLCASSTRGILYEQYFGPGTRLTVT.

Notes on this clone: Other DNA sequences within the sample encode an identical CDR3. V gene TRBV5-1 combines with J gene TRBJ2-7, with 11 bases identical to TRBD2. Trimming removed 0 bases from V and 4 bases from J; junction bases left unmatched: 3. Germline CDR1 and CDR2: SGHRS and YFSETQ. There are 15 residues in the CDR3. CDR3 in amino acids: CASSLGLAGSYEQYF. In DNA form, the CDR3 reads TGCGCCAGCAGCTTGGGACTAGCGGGGAGTTACGAGCAGTACTTC.

V gene TRBV27 combines with J gene TRBJ1-2; 7 bases align to TRBD1. The CDR3 is 14 amino acids. The ends lost 6 bases at V and 6 bases at J; junction bases unmatched: 10. Germline V gives CDR1 MNHEY, CDR2 SMNVEV (reference sequence). CDR3 in amino acids: CASSRTGLLNGYTF. The DNA for the CDR3 is TGTGCCAGCAGCCGGACAGGACTATTGAATGGCTACACCTTC.

This clone came up once. The CDR3, as DNA: TGTGCCAGCAGCACTGACAGGGGGCGCGGAGATACGCAGTATTTT. It translates to CASSTDRGRGDTQYF. The chain links TRBV5-4 to TRBJ2-3, with TRBD1 identical over 10 bases. The V segment lost 4 bases and the J segment 5 bases; nucleotides outside the gene matches: 7. This CDR3 has 15 residues. The V gene's germline CDR1 is SGHNT and CDR2 YYREEE (reference sequence).

The rearrangement uses TRBV15 and TRBJ1-2; TRBD1 matches at 8 bases. The CDR3 contains 14 residues. Germline CDR1 reads LNHNV; CDR2 reads YYDKDF (reference sequence). Trimming cost V 3 bases and J 8 bases; bases outside gene matches: 8. CDR3 DNA: TGTGCCACCAGCAGGGCAAGACAGGGGAGCGGCTACACCTTC. Translation gives CATSRARQGSGYTF. Using reference TRBV15 and TRBJ1-2 for the parts outside the CDR3, the full variable domain is DAMVIQNPRYQVTQFGKPVTLSCSQTLNHNVMYWYQQKSSQAPKLLFHYYDKDFNNEADTPDNFQSRRPNTSFCFLDIRSPGLGDTAMYLCATSRARQGSGYTFGSGTRLTVV.

The CDR3 sequence: CASTGLGTGGTEAFF. CDR3 bases: TGTGCCAGCACAGGACTCGGGACAGGGGGGACTGAAGCTTTCTTT. The chain employs TRBV6-6 and TRBJ1-1; 11 bases map to TRBD1. The CDR3 extends over 15 amino acids. Germline trimming cut 7 bases from V and 5 bases from J; bases unmatched to any gene: 9. Germline V gene sequence: CDR1 MNHNY, CDR2 SVGAGI (reference sequence).

This chain joins TRBV27 and TRBJ1-1, with D maybe TRBD1 (6 bases). Germline V gives CDR1 MNHEY, CDR2 SMNVEV (reference sequence). The CDR3 loop spans 12 amino acids. The ends were cut back, 7 bases at V and 8 bases at J, with 14 bases in the middle. CDR3 protein: CASIVGGGEAFF. The CDR3, as DNA: TGTGCCAGCATAGTGGGGGGGGGCGAAGCTTTCTTT.